This TCR beta chain was sequenced for a study of blood T cell repertoires in COVID-19. For the study at large: COVID-19 samples collected from the United States, Italy and Spain covered acute and convalescent phases. The analysed material was cDNA or gDNA that came from T cells, B-cell-depleted T cells, or PBMCs.

Libraries were prepared by immunoSEQ multiplex PCR; TCRdb keeps only in-frame clonotypes and omits some of them. The sample includes 300,000 to 400,000 clones, approximately 87% of them seen just once. The study recruited people aged 18 to 89 years across approximately 25 US areas. V lost 5 bases and J lost 1; bases outside the gene matches: 1. Germline-derived CDR1 and CDR2 are MRHNA and SNTAGT. This CDR3 spans 14 amino acids. The sequenced sample consisted of PBMCs or T cells enriched from blood (not recorded which). The clonotype comes from a young woman with acute COVID-19. V gene TRBV6-4 combines with J gene TRBJ2-3; 9 nucleotides align to TRBD2. CDR3 nucleotide sequence: TGTGCCAGCAGTCCTAGCGGGGGCACAGATACGCAGTATTTT. It codes for CASSPSGGTDTQYF.